These 9 T cell receptor beta chains came from one sample sequenced in a study of type 1 and type 2 diabetes patients. The PCR template was genomic DNA. Multiplex PCR with 30 forward and 13 reverse primers amplified the TCR beta CDR3. TCRdb ran MiXCR on the multiplex PCR reads and lists one entry per CDR3 protein. The repertoire holds 270,000 or so distinct CDR3 sequences, with approximately 45% as singletons. Sequenced sample: peripheral blood mononuclear cells (PBMCs). Receptors originate from a man aged 18 to 35 with type 2 diabetes.

The chain is built from TRBV7-3 and TRBJ2-5; 7 nucleotides align to TRBD2. Germline trimming cut 5 bases from V and 5 bases from J; bases unmatched to any gene: 5. The CDR3 contains 13 residues. Per the germline V gene, CDR1 is SGHTA and CDR2 is FQGTGA. CDR3 region: CASSQPGGETQYF. CDR3 nucleotide sequence: TGTGCCAGCAGCCAGCCCGGGGGGGAGACCCAGTACTTC.

On this clonotype: An end of the junction does not agree with germline; a read error may underlie this. CDR3 sequence reads: CASSDSTSNTVELFF. As DNA, the CDR3 is TGTGCCAGCAGTGATAGTACGTCGAACACCGTGGAGCTGTTTTTT. This chain connects TRBV2 to TRBJ2-2; D ambiguous. The V gene's germline CDR1 is SNHLY and CDR2 FYNNEI. The CDR3 runs to 15 residues.

The V and J genes are TRBV6-6 and TRBJ2-7; maybe TRBD2 (5 bases). Trimming removed 4 bases at V and 3 bases at J, with 13 bases between. Germline V lookup: CDR1 MNHNY, CDR2 SVGAGI (reference sequence). The CDR3 is made up of 14 amino acids. This CDR3 reads CASSSGESHYEQYF. Written as DNA, the CDR3 is TGTGCCAGCAGTTCCGGGGAGAGTCACTACGAGCAGTACTTC.

Here the CDR3 reads CASSQGVGGGGYTF. The DNA for the CDR3 is TGTGCCAGCAGCCAAGGTGTAGGGGGCGGTGGCTACACCTTC. This chain links TRBV3-1 with TRBJ1-2; 7 bases match TRBD1. Germline values: CDR1 LGHDT, CDR2 YNNKEL (reference sequence). This CDR3 is 14 amino acids long. V dropped 1 base and J dropped 7; count of bases not matched to a gene: 6.

The table lists this clonotype with a count of one. The chain has TRBV2 and TRBJ1-4, with 8 bases identical to TRBD1. V gave up 11 bases and J gave up 6 bases; unmatched junction bases: 8. CDR3 length equals 13 residues. CDR1 and CDR2 from the germline V gene are SNHLY and FYNNEI. DNA for the CDR3: TGTGCCGGTGAACAGGGGGAGTATGAAAAACTGTTTTTT. Translating gives CAGEQGEYEKLFF.

The chain carries TRBV10-2 and TRBJ2-1; unclear D gene. V gave up 8 bases and J gave up 4 bases, with 15 bases separating them. This CDR3 contains 14 residues. Germline V gives CDR1 WSHSY, CDR2 SAAADI. This chain's CDR3 is CASSGEIRYNEQFF. CDR3 bases: TGCGCCAGCTCCGGAGAGATAAGGTACAATGAGCAGTTCTTC.

This chain joins TRBV19 and TRBJ2-7; the match to TRBD2 covers 7 bases. V gave up 3 bases and J gave up 6 bases; unmatched junction bases: 8. This CDR3 has 14 residues. The V gene's germline CDR1 is LNHDA and CDR2 SQIVND (reference sequence). CDR3 protein: CASSMGGRSSEQYF. CDR3 DNA sequence: TGTGCCAGTAGTATGGGCGGGAGATCAAGCGAGCAGTACTTC.

A note on this clonotype: One base away lies a much larger clone, so this may be a sequencing read error. The V gene is TRBV2, the J gene TRBJ1-2; tentatively, D is TRBD1 (5 bases). The V end lost 8 bases, the J end lost 5 bases, and 21 bases lay between the germline ends. The germline V gene has CDR1 SNHLY and CDR2 FYNNEI. This CDR3 has 15 amino acids. The CDR3: CASEDGHRDGYGYTF. CDR3 bases: TGTGCCAGCGAAGATGGACACCGGGACGGTTATGGCTACACCTTC.

This clonotype was recorded once. A read error may explain this, as a much larger clone is one base away. The CDR3 does not close with the conserved phenylalanine or tryptophan, likely indicating a read error. The gene calls are TRBV14 and TRBJ1-1; D gene unclear. CDR1 SGHDN and CDR2 FVKESK come from the germline V gene. The CDR3 is 13 residues long. Trimming cost V 6 bases and J 3 bases, with 11 bases left between them. The CDR3 nucleotides read TGTGCCAGCAGTGAACTGGAAGACACTGAAGCTTTCGTT. Translating it yields CASSELEDTEAFV.